The 23 T cell receptor beta chains reported below all come from one sample, sequenced in a study of T cells in Graves' hyperthyroidism and ophthalmopathy. Researchers took RNA transcripts and amplified the TCR beta CDR3 regions from them. The TCR CDR3 first-round RT-PCR relied on the HTBI primer set. TCRdb called the multiplex PCR reads again in MiXCR, with one record for every CDR3 protein. The sample includes hundreds of thousands of distinct CDR3 sequences, about two fifths of them seen just once. Sequenced: blood. The receptors here all came from a man aged 18 to 30 with Graves' hyperthyroidism.

This clonotype was observed at least ten times. The V gene is TRBV19, the J gene TRBJ1-1; D is undetermined. Between the trimmed V and J ends, which lost 5 bases and 0 bases, there was a span of 10 bases. The CDR3 is made up of 14 amino acids. The germline gives CDR1 LNHDA, CDR2 SQIVND (reference sequence). CDR3 bases: TGTGCCAGTAGTCTCGAGAGTGTGAACACTGAAGCTTTCTTT. It encodes CASSLESVNTEAFF.

The chain uses TRBV19 and TRBJ1-5, with D tentatively TRBD1 (6 bases). V lost 3 bases to trimming and J lost 6 bases, with 15 bases between them. In germline, CDR1 is LNHDA, CDR2 SQIVND (reference sequence). There are 15 residues in the CDR3. CDR3 DNA sequence: TGTGCCAGTAGTATCGGACAGATCTGGCGTCAGCCCCAGCATTTT. Translation gives CASSIGQIWRQPQHF.

Points on this clonotype: Germline and junction disagree at one end, which may indicate a read error. V is TRBV10-3 and J is TRBJ2-5; 9 bases match TRBD1. CDR3 size: 18 residues. Germline V gene sequence: CDR1 ENHRY, CDR2 SYGVKD. The CDR3 here is CASSLRSAAGTGTKTQCF. The CDR3, as DNA: TGTGCCAGCAGTTTGAGGTCGGCCGCCGGGACAGGGACCAAGACCCAGTGCTTC.

This clonotype was seen more than once but under ten times. The chain recombines TRBV2 with TRBJ2-7; TRBD1 matches 8 bases. Trimming removed 7 bases from V and 2 bases from J; junction bases left unmatched: 7. Per the germline V gene, CDR1 is SNHLY and CDR2 is FYNNEI. This CDR3 region has 14 residues. The CDR3: CASIAGTGAYEQYF. DNA of the CDR3: TGTGCCAGCATCGCGGGGACAGGAGCCTACGAGCAGTACTTC.

The CDR3 DNA reads as TGTGCCATCAGTGCGGTAGCAGGCTCTGGGGCCAACGTCCTGACTTTC. As protein: CAISAVAGSGANVLTF. The chain employs TRBV10-3 and TRBJ2-6; D not resolved. The CDR3 covers 16 residues. From germline, CDR1 is ENHRY and CDR2 SYGVKD. Trimming shortened V by 4 bases and J by 0 bases, and 10 bases separated the two germline ends.

This clonotype was picked up many times. The chain recombines TRBV20-1 with TRBJ2-6; the D call may be TRBD1 or TRBD2 (5 bases each). This CDR3 region has 15 residues. Trimming cost V 3 bases and J 3 bases, with 12 bases left between them. Germline V gene sequence: CDR1 DFQATT, CDR2 SNEGSKA (reference sequence). The CDR3 nucleotides are TGCAGTGCTAGGGTGGGGGTCAATGGGGCCAACGTCCTGACTTTC. This gives the protein CSARVGVNGANVLTF.

This clonotype was recorded at least ten times. The chain joins TRBV19 to TRBJ1-5, with D possibly being TRBD1 (5 bases). Germline assignment: CDR1 LNHDA and CDR2 SQIVND (reference sequence). The CDR3 runs 14 residues. Trimming left V 2 bases short and J 5 bases short, with 10 bases between. CDR3 loop: CASSIMDKYQPQHF. DNA of the CDR3: TGTGCCAGTAGTATAATGGACAAATATCAGCCCCAGCATTTT. Together with reference TRBV19 and TRBJ1-5, the CDR3 gives the full variable domain: DGGITQSPKYLFRKEGQNVTLSCEQNLNHDAMYWYRQDPGQGLRLIYYSQIVNDFQKGDIAEGYSVSREKKESFPLTVTSAQKNPTAFYLCASSIMDKYQPQHFGDGTRLSIL.

This clonotype was observed at least ten times. The chain recombines TRBV2 with TRBJ1-2, with no clear D. Trimming left V 5 bases short and J 6 bases short, with 13 bases between. Germline CDR1 is SNHLY and CDR2 is FYNNEI. CDR3 length: 13 residues. The CDR3 protein is CASSFGGWDGYTF. The CDR3 DNA reads TGTGCCAGCAGTTTCGGAGGCTGGGATGGCTACACCTTC. Complete variable domain (other parts from reference TRBV2 and TRBJ1-2): EPEVTQTPSHQVTQMGQEVILRCVPISNHLYFYWYRQILGQKVEFLVSFYNNEISEKSEIFDDQFSVERPDGSNFTLKIRSTKLEDSAMYFCASSFGGWDGYTFGSGTRLTVV.

The rearrangement links TRBV7-9 to TRBJ1-3; D call uncertain. Germline V lookup: CDR1 SEHNR, CDR2 FQNEAQ (reference sequence). V dropped 6 bases and J dropped 4 bases, with 16 bases sitting between them. This CDR3 comprises 15 residues. CDR3 coding DNA: TGTGCCAGCAGTCGAGAAACTACCACAGGAAACACCATATATTTT. This codes for CASSRETTTGNTIYF. Full variable domain (remainder filled in from reference TRBV7-9 and TRBJ1-3): DTGVSQNPRHKITKRGQNVTFRCDPISEHNRLYWYRQTLGQGPEFLTYFQNEAQLEKSRLLSDRFSAERPKGSFSTLEIQRTEQGDSAMYLCASSRETTTGNTIYFGEGSWLTVV.

This rearrangement joins TRBV11-2 to TRBJ1-2; maybe TRBD1 (5 bases). Trimming cost V 8 bases and J 7 bases, with 8 bases left between them. The CDR3 is 10 amino acids. Germline CDR1 reads SGHAT; CDR2 reads FQNNGV. The CDR3 loop is CASRGLGYTF. The CDR3 region has the DNA TGTGCCAGCCGGGGCCTTGGCTACACCTTC.

The CDR3, as DNA: TGTGCCATCTCTACGTCAACTAACTATGGCTACACCTTC. Translation gives CAISTSTNYGYTF. The rearrangement uses TRBV10-3 and TRBJ1-2; D is unclear. This CDR3 is 13 amino acids long. V lost 8 bases and J 0 bases, leaving 10 bases between the germline ends. CDR1 ENHRY and CDR2 SYGVKD come from the germline V gene.

The rearrangement links TRBV13 to TRBJ1-1; no clear D gene. Germline values: CDR1 PRHDT, CDR2 FYEKMQ (reference sequence). This CDR3 is built from 11 residues. The V end was cut by 1 base, the J end by 10 bases, with 7 bases between. CDR3 nucleotides: TGTGCCAGCAGCTTAGCTGGAGGAGCTTTCTTT. This sequence encodes CASSLAGGAFF.

This clonotype was seen only a few times. This rearrangement joins TRBV7-8 to TRBJ1-6, with D uncertain. This CDR3 spans 14 amino acids. The ends were cut back, 1 base at V and 7 bases at J, with 8 bases in the middle. CDR1 is SGHVS, CDR2 FQNEAQ, per germline. CDR3 in amino acids: CASSLVEWNSPLHF. CDR3 nucleotide sequence: TGTGCCAGCAGCTTAGTCGAATGGAATTCACCCCTCCACTTT.

This clonotype was recorded at least ten times. The V call is TRBV7-9, the J call TRBJ1-1, with D perhaps matching TRBD1 (5 bases). With 7 bases removed from V and 0 bases from J, the gap between germline ends came to 21 bases. The CDR3 extends over 17 amino acids. Germline V CDR1 and CDR2: SEHNR, FQNEAQ (reference sequence). CDR3: CASTSGPGGVLNTEAFF. In DNA form, the CDR3 reads TGTGCCAGCACCTCTGGGCCGGGAGGGGTCTTGAACACTGAAGCTTTCTTT.

The chain couples TRBV20-1 to TRBJ1-5; TRBD1 might be the D (5 bases). From germline, CDR1 is DFQATT and CDR2 SNEGSKA (reference sequence). The CDR3 consists of 14 residues. V shed 2 bases and J shed 6 bases, with 14 bases lying between them. CDR3 in DNA: TGCAGTGCTAGATCCCCCGGGGACGGTCAGCCCCAGCATTTT. It encodes CSARSPGDGQPQHF.

This chain links TRBV9 with TRBJ2-5; 9 bases are shared with TRBD2. The junction had 14 bases not matched to a gene; V was cut back by 3 bases and J by 2 bases. The CDR3 is 18 amino acids. Germline V gene data show CDR1 as SGDLS and CDR2 as YYNGEE. The CDR3 here is CASSAPPEASGAQETQYF. The CDR3 nucleotides are TGTGCCAGCAGCGCCCCCCCGGAGGCTAGCGGGGCTCAAGAGACCCAGTACTTC.

As to this clonotype: This could be a read error, since a much larger clone is one nucleotide away. The rearrangement joins TRBV19 to TRBJ1-1; 7 bases fit TRBD1. Germline V gene sequence: CDR1 LNHDA, CDR2 SQIVND (reference sequence). The CDR3 length is 14 residues. In DNA form, the CDR3 reads TGTGCCAGTAGTATGGGGACAGCGAACACTCAAGCTTTCTTT. Translating gives CASSMGTANTQAFF.

A word on this clonotype: A read error is possible here, since a much larger clone lies one base away. The V call is TRBV10-3, the J call TRBJ2-7; TRBD2 matches 7 bases. The CDR3 is made up of 12 amino acids. With 5 bases clipped from V and 6 bases from J, the junction kept 4 bases outside the gene matches. Germline V lookup: CDR1 ENHRY, CDR2 SYGVKD. Written as DNA, the CDR3 is TGTGCCATCAGTTCGACTAGCCGCGAGCAGTACTTC. Translation gives CAISSTSREQYF.

As concerns this clonotype: At one end, the junction sequence differs from germline, possibly due to a read error. The chain recombines TRBV7-9 with TRBJ2-2, with TRBD1 as a possible D gene (5 bases). The CDR3 is made up of 14 amino acids. Germline CDR1 reads SEHNR; CDR2 reads FQNEAQ (reference sequence). The CDR3, as DNA: TGCGCCAGCAGCCAAGAAGGGGAATTGGGGGAGCTGTTTTTT. Amino acid sequence: CASSQEGELGELFF.

This clonotype was observed a single time. This may come from a read error, since a much larger clone is one base off. The rearrangement joins TRBV24-1 to TRBJ2-5, with 10 bases aligning to TRBD1. The CDR3 loop spans 15 amino acids. V dropped 9 bases and J dropped 3; count of bases not matched to a gene: 9. Looked up from germline, CDR1 is KGHDR and CDR2 is SFDVKD. CDR3 sequence (DNA): TGTGCCACCCGTGGATCCGGGACAGGGGAAGAGACCCAGTACTTC. Protein product: CATRGSGTGEETQYF.

The V call is TRBV7-2, the J call TRBJ2-2, with 7 bases lining up with TRBD2. V shed 2 bases and J 4 bases; nucleotides not matched to a gene: 4. Per the germline V gene, CDR1 is SGHTA and CDR2 is FQGNSA. This CDR3 is built from 15 residues. The CDR3 spells CASSLWEGLTGELFF. The CDR3 DNA is TGTGCCAGCAGCTTATGGGAGGGGCTCACCGGGGAGCTGTTTTTT.

This clonotype was seen only a few times. This rearrangement joins TRBV12-3 or TRBV12-4 to TRBJ1-2; D gene uncertain. The CDR3 runs to 16 residues. Trimming shortened V by 5 bases and J by 4 bases, and 20 bases separated the two germline ends. This CDR3 is CASSPSPAASPYGYTF. CDR3 nucleotides: TGTGCCAGCAGTCCTTCTCCGGCAGCCTCCCCCTATGGCTACACCTTC.

This clonotype was detected only a few times. The chain carries TRBV7-2 and TRBJ2-7; D is perhaps TRBD1 (6 bases). CDR3 length: 14 amino acids. The V gene lost 5 bases and the J gene lost 3 bases, with 14 bases spanning the gap. The germline CDR1 and CDR2 sequences are SGHTA and FQGNSA. The CDR3 region has the DNA TGTGCCAGCAGCCCGTTTGGACAGAACTACGAGCAGTACTTC. Translation gives CASSPFGQNYEQYF.